The sequence of this T cell receptor (beta chain) was determined in a study of cytomegalovirus exposure and HLA in healthy donors. Study results and caveats: A later analysis reportedly identified an Asian-associated ancestry cluster as carrying fewer N-insertions than the approximately 670-donor mean.

Details on this clone: Its antigen is still unknown.

The PCR contained 60 Vbeta and 13 Jbeta primers. TCRdb's copy holds only in-frame clones and misses some; the assay was immunoSEQ multiplex PCR. The repertoire includes some 180,000 clones, approximately 90% of them detected once, and around 0.99% sits in the top ten. Trimming removed 7 bases from V and 4 bases from J; junction bases left unmatched: 4. CDR1 is MNHNS and CDR2 is SASEGT in the germline V gene. The CDR3 is 15 residues long. The chain joins TRBV6-1 to TRBJ2-3; 14 positions match TRBD2. This sequence originates from a boy younger than 10 in good health and CMV-seronegative. Sequenced input: PBMCs. CDR3 protein: CASIRLAGGPDTQYF. DNA for the CDR3: TGTGCCAGCATCAGACTAGCGGGAGGGCCAGATACGCAGTATTTT.